Below are 18 T cell receptor beta chains sequenced from a single sample in a study of shared clonotypes between healthy human individuals. Sequencing was performed with immunoSEQ multiplex PCR; in TCRdb, only in-frame clones are kept and a portion is missing. The sample comprises about 1 million clones, 70% to 80% of which are singletons, and roughly 1.5% rests with the top ten. The source material was memory CD4+ T cells sorted from blood. Noted subset: CD45RA-negative fraction. The receptors were gathered from a young man in good health.

This rearrangement joins TRBV11-2 to TRBJ2-2; D uncertain. In germline, CDR1 is SGHAT, CDR2 FQNNGV. Trimming took 5 bases from V and 0 from J, leaving 13 bases between them. This CDR3 has 16 amino acids. CDR3 DNA: TGTGCCAGCAGCCCTTTGGGCGGAGCGAACACCGGGGAGCTGTTTTTT. Protein product: CASSPLGGANTGELFF.

A remark on this clone: The sample has other DNA sequences that encode this CDR3 too. The chain carries TRBV6-5 and TRBJ1-5; D perhaps matches TRBD1 (5 bases). Trimming left V 5 bases short and J 4 bases short, with 12 bases between. There are 14 residues in the CDR3. The germline gives CDR1 MNHEY, CDR2 SVGAGI. CDR3 nucleotides: TGTGCCAGCAGTACCGGGACTGCAAATCAGCCCCAGCATTTT. Its protein is CASSTGTANQPQHF.

Comment on this clone: It may be a read error: a sequence one base away is much more abundant. The gene calls are TRBV6-5 and TRBJ1-1, with 9 bases fitting TRBD1. CDR3 size: 13 residues. Germline-derived CDR1 and CDR2 are MNHEY and SVGAGI. V shed 8 bases and J 1 base; nucleotides not matched to a gene: 2. The CDR3 sequence is CASSGQGNTEAFF. CDR3 sequence (DNA): TGTGCCAGCTCGGGACAGGGGAACACTGAAGCTTTCTTT.

The chain recombines TRBV9 with TRBJ2-4; 8 bases agree with TRBD2. With 4 bases clipped from V and 7 bases from J, the junction kept 7 bases outside the gene matches. Per germline, CDR1 SGDLS and CDR2 YYNGEE. The length of the CDR3 is 14 residues. The CDR3 nucleotides read TGTGCCAGCAGCAGCGGGGGCGGTGGGAACATTCAGTACTTC. Its translation is CASSSGGGGNIQYF.

CDR3 amino acids: CASSLGTKNNEQFF. In nucleotides, the CDR3 is TGTGCCAGCAGCTTAGGGACTAAAAACAATGAGCAGTTCTTC. V and J are TRBV11-2 and TRBJ2-1, with D possibly TRBD2 on 6 matching bases. The ends were cut back, 1 base at V and 5 bases at J, with 9 bases in the middle. The length of the CDR3 is 14 residues. Germline CDR1 and CDR2: SGHAT and FQNNGV.

The rearrangement joins TRBV19 to TRBJ2-3; maybe TRBD1 (5 bases). Trimming left V 9 bases short and J 6 bases short, with 25 bases between. Germline V gene sequence: CDR1 LNHDA, CDR2 SQIVND (reference sequence). The CDR3 is 16 residues long. The CDR3 DNA sequence: TGTGCCAGCAATTCCCAGGGATCAGGTAATTCGGATACGCAGTATTTT. Protein sequence: CASNSQGSGNSDTQYF. Full variable domain (rest looked up from reference TRBV19 and TRBJ2-3): DGGITQSPKYLFRKEGQNVTLSCEQNLNHDAMYWYRQDPGQGLRLIYYSQIVNDFQKGDIAEGYSVSREKKESFPLTVTSAQKNPTAFYLCASNSQGSGNSDTQYFGPGTRLTVL.

This clone was counted a single time. This sequence joins TRBV5-4 and TRBJ1-4; 9 nucleotides agree with TRBD1. The trim removed 4 bases at V and 3 bases at J, leaving 7 bases unmatched. The CDR3 runs to 16 residues. Germline V gene sequence: CDR1 SGHNT, CDR2 YYREEE (reference sequence). The CDR3 DNA reads TGTGCCAGCAGCAACTTCGGACAGGGGTCTAATGAAAAACTGTTTTTT. It encodes CASSNFGQGSNEKLFF.

V is TRBV2 and J is TRBJ2-1; D is unresolved. Germline assignment: CDR1 SNHLY and CDR2 FYNNEI. The V end was cut by 7 bases, the J end by 3 bases, with 16 bases between. The CDR3 has 15 amino acids. CDR3 amino acids: CASKASTGDYNEQFF. The CDR3, as DNA: TGTGCCAGCAAAGCATCGACTGGAGACTACAATGAGCAGTTCTTC.

This sequence joins TRBV4-2 and TRBJ1-2, with D maybe TRBD1 (6 bases). The germline gives CDR1 LGHNA, CDR2 YNFKEQ. Trimming left V 0 bases short and J 0 bases short, with 8 bases between. The CDR3 is 15 amino acids. This CDR3 is CASSQEGGPNYGYTF. In nucleotides, the CDR3 is TGTGCCAGCAGCCAAGAGGGGGGGCCTAACTATGGCTACACCTTC.

A few counts support this clone. The chain links TRBV7-3 to TRBJ1-1; D possibly corresponds to TRBD1 (6 bases). Trimming removed 8 bases from V and 3 bases from J, with 13 bases in between. The CDR3 has 13 residues. In germline, CDR1 is SGHTA, CDR2 FQGTGA. DNA of the CDR3: TGTGCCAGCGCAAGGACAGCCGACACTGAAGCTTTCTTT. Translation gives CASARTADTEAFF.

The V call is TRBV6-1, the J call TRBJ1-6; D not resolved. The CDR3 loop spans 18 amino acids. Per germline, CDR1 MNHNS and CDR2 SASEGT. V shed 2 bases and J shed 0 bases, with 14 bases lying between them. CDR3 sequence: CASSEIEDWYSYNSPLHF. The CDR3 DNA reads TGTGCCAGCAGTGAAATTGAGGATTGGTACTCCTATAATTCACCCCTCCACTTT.

J is TRBJ2-4 and V is TRBV7-2, with 8 bases aligning to TRBD2. The CDR3 covers 16 residues. The ends lost 2 bases at V and 5 bases at J; junction bases unmatched: 8. CDR1 SGHTA and CDR2 FQGNSA come from the germline V gene. The CDR3 DNA sequence: TGTGCCAGCAGCTTATCAGCGGGAGAGGGGCAAAACATTCAGTACTTC. It specifies CASSLSAGEGQNIQYF.

The sample holds a few counts of this clone. The CDR3 protein is CASSSDRGRGNTIYF. The CDR3 nucleotides are TGTGCCAGCAGCTCTGACAGGGGTCGTGGAAACACCATATATTTT. The rearrangement links TRBV7-2 to TRBJ1-3; 8 positions agree with TRBD1. V lost 4 bases to trimming and J lost 3 bases; unmatched junction nucleotides: 5. The CDR3 runs to 15 residues. Germline assignment: CDR1 SGHTA and CDR2 FQGNSA.

The chain uses TRBV6-1 and TRBJ2-1; TRBD2 matches at 9 bases. J was trimmed by 7 bases and V by 10 bases; bases with no gene match: 8. The CDR3 has 13 amino acids. Germline assignment: CDR1 MNHNS and CDR2 SASEGT. DNA for the CDR3: TGTGCCACCGCGACTAGCGGTTCAAATGAGCAGTTCTTC. Translated: CATATSGSNEQFF.

The V gene is TRBV18, the J gene TRBJ2-5; D is ambiguous. CDR3 length equals 14 residues. In germline, CDR1 is KGHSH, CDR2 LQKENI. V was shortened by 3 bases and J by 2 bases, with 10 bases between the two germline ends. The CDR3, as DNA: TGTGCCAGCTCACCCCACGATAGTCAAGAGACCCAGTACTTC. This gives the protein CASSPHDSQETQYF.

The chain has TRBV7-2 and TRBJ2-1; no clear D. Germline CDR1 is SGHTA and CDR2 is FQGNSA. CDR3 length equals 13 residues. Trimming cost V 0 bases and J 10 bases, with 10 bases left between them. The CDR3: CASSLARVTEQFF. As DNA, the CDR3 is TGTGCCAGCAGCTTAGCCCGAGTCACCGAGCAGTTCTTC.

Concerning this clone: The sample holds other DNA sequences that translate to the same CDR3. V usage is TRBV30 and J usage is TRBJ1-1; TRBD1 matches at 7 bases. From germline, CDR1 is GTSNPN and CDR2 SVGIG (reference sequence). Trimming cost V 3 bases and J 0 bases; bases outside gene matches: 1. The CDR3 is made up of 13 amino acids. CDR3 sequence (DNA): TGTGCCTGGAGGACAGGGATGAACACTGAAGCTTTCTTT. Translation: CAWRTGMNTEAFF.

Comment on this clone: The junction shows a germline mismatch at one end, possibly a read error. The genes are TRBV6-1 and TRBJ1-3; TRBD1 aligns across 9 bases. This CDR3 contains 13 residues. Germline V gene lookup returns CDR1 MNHNS and CDR2 SASEGT. The CDR3 loop is CTTGGSSGNTIYF. The CDR3 DNA follows: TGCACGACAGGGGGTAGCTCTGGAAACACCATATATTTT.